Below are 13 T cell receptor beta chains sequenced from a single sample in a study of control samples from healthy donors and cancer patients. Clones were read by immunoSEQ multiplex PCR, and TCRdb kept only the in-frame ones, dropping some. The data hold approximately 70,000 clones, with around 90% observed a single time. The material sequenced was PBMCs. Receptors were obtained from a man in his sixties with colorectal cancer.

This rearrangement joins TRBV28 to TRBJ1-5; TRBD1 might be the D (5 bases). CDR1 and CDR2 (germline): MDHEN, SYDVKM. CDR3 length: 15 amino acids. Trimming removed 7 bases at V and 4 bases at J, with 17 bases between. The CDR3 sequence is CASTPMWGRNQPQHF. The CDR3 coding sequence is TGTGCCAGCACCCCGATGTGGGGCCGGAATCAGCCCCAGCATTTT.

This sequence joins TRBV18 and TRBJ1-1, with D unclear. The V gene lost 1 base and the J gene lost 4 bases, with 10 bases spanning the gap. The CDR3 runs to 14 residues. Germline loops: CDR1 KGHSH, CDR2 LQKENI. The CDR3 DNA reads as TGTGCCAGCTCACCACAGGGCGGTGGCACTGAAGCTTTCTTT. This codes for CASSPQGGGTEAFF.

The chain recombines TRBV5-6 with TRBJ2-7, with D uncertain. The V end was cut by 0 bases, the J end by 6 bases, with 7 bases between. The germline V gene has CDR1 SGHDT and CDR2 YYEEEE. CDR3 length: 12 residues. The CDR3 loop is CASSLASREQYF. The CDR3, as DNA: TGTGCCAGCAGCTTGGCCAGCCGCGAGCAGTACTTC.

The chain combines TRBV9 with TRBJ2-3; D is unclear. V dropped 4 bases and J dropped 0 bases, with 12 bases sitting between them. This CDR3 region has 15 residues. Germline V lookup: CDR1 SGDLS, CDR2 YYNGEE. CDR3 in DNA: TGTGCCAGCAGCAGCCGCATGTATAGCACAGATACGCAGTATTTT. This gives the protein CASSSRMYSTDTQYF.

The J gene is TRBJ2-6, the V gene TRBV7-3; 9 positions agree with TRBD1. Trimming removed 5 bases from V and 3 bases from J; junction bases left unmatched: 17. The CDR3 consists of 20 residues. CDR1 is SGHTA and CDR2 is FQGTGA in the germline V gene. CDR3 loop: CASSPFPGTGIYRGANVLTF. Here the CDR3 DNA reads TGTGCCAGCAGCCCTTTTCCGGGGACAGGGATCTATCGTGGGGCCAACGTCCTGACTTTC.

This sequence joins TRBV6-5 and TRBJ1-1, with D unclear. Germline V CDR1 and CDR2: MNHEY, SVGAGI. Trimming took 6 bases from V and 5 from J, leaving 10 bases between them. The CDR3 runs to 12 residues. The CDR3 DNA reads TGTGCCAGCAGCCTAGGTAGGACTGAAGCTTTCTTT. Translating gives CASSLGRTEAFF.

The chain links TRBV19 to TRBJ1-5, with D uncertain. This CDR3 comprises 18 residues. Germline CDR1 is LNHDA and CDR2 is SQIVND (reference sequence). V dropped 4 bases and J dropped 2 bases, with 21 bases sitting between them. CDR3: CASSSRASHYGGNQPQHF. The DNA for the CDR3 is TGTGCCAGTAGTAGCCGGGCCTCTCACTATGGGGGCAATCAGCCCCAGCATTTT.

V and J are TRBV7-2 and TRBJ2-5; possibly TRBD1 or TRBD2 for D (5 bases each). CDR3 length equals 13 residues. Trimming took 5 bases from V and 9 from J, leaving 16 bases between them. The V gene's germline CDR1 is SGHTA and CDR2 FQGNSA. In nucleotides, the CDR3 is TGTGCCAGCAGCGGTGGGGCTAGGCGGGCCCAGTACTTC. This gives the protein CASSGGARRAQYF.

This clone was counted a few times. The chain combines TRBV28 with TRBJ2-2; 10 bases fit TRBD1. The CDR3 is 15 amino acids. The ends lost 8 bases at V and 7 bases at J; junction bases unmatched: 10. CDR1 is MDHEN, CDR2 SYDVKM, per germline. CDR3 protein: CASARDRGNVGELFF. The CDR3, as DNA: TGTGCCAGCGCTCGGGACAGGGGAAACGTCGGGGAGCTGTTTTTT.

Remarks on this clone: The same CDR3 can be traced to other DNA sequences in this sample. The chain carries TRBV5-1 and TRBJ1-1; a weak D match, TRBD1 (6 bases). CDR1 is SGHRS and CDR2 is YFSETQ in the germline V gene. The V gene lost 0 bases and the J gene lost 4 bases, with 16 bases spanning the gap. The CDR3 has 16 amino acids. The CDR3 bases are TGCGCCAGCAGCTTGGCTCAGGGTGAGGGGGGCACTGAAGCTTTCTTT. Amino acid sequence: CASSLAQGEGGTEAFF.

CDR3: CASSLALIYEQYF. In DNA, the CDR3 is TGCGCCAGCAGCTTGGCGTTGATCTACGAGCAGTACTTC. The V call is TRBV5-1, the J call TRBJ2-7, with unresolved D. V was pared by 0 bases and J by 3 bases, with 7 bases between. Germline assignment: CDR1 SGHRS and CDR2 YFSETQ. This CDR3 region has 13 residues.

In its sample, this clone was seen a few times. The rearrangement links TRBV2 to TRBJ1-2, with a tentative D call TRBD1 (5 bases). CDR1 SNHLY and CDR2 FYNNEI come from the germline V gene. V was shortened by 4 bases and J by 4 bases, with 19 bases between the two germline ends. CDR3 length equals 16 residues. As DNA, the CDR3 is TGTGCCAGCAGTGGGGGATCGGGGGTGCCTCCCTATGGCTACACCTTC. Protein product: CASSGGSGVPPYGYTF.

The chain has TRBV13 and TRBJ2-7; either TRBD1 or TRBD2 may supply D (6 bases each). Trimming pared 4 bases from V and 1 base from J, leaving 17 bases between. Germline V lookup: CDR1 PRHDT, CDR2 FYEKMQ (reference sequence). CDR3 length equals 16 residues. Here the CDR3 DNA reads TGTGCCAGCAGCTCCCTCTTGGGGGGCTCTTCCTACGAGCAGTACTTC. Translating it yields CASSSLLGGSSYEQYF.